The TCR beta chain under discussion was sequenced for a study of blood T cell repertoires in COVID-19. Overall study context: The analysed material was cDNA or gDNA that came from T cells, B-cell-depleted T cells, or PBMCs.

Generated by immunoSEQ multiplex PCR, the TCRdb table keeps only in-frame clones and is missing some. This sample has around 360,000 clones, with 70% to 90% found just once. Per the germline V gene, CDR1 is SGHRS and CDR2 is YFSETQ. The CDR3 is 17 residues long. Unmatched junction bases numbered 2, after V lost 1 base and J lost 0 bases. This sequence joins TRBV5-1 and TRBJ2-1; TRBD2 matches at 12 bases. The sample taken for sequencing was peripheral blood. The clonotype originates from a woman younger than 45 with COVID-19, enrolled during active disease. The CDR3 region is CASSLTSGRLSYNEQFF. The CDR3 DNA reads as TGCGCCAGCAGCTTGACTAGCGGGAGGCTCTCCTACAATGAGCAGTTCTTC.